These 26 T cell receptor beta chains came from one sample sequenced in a study of post-analysis software for immune sequencing data. Study-wide results and limits: Patients carried several TRBV segments more frequently than controls did, and TRBV5-6, TRBV5-1 and TRBV20-1 were among them.

For these receptors, no antigen is known. Unique-molecular-identifier-tagged TCR beta cDNA libraries were used. TCRdb reanalysed the PCR reads using MiXCR and keeps one entry per CDR3 protein. This table holds roughly 180,000 distinct CDR3 sequences, about 30% found once. Source material: blood. These receptors were taken from a girl aged 10 to 17 with multiple sclerosis.

The V call is TRBV6-6, the J call TRBJ2-1; 7 bases are shared with TRBD2. With 6 bases clipped from V and 8 bases from J, the junction kept 4 bases outside the gene matches. Germline CDR1 is MNHNY and CDR2 is SVGAGI (reference sequence). The CDR3 extends over 12 amino acids. The chain's CDR3 is CASSTTSHEQFF. The CDR3 nucleotides read TGTGCCAGCAGCACGACTAGCCATGAGCAGTTCTTC.

The chain joins TRBV6-6 to TRBJ2-4; D may match TRBD1 or TRBD2 (5 bases each). The CDR3 length is 14 residues. Germline loops: CDR1 MNHNY, CDR2 SVGAGI (reference sequence). V was trimmed by 5 bases and J by 4 bases, leaving 12 bases between them. CDR3 nucleotides: TGTGCCAGCAGTGGGGGTCTAGGGAAAAACATTCAGTACTTC. This encodes CASSGGLGKNIQYF.

A word on this clonotype: A much larger clone lies a single base off, so this may be a read error. In DNA form, the CDR3 reads TGTGCCAGCAGTTTGGTGTCGAATAACTATGGCTACACCTTC. Protein sequence: CASSLVSNNYGYTF. This sequence joins TRBV12-3 or TRBV12-4 and TRBJ1-2; no reliable D call. This CDR3 comprises 14 residues. Trimming stripped 3 bases from V and 1 base from J, with 9 bases between.

With respect to this clonotype: A much larger clone differs by one base, so this may be a read error. V usage is TRBV15 and J usage is TRBJ2-1; D is ambiguous. Germline CDR1 LNHNV, CDR2 YYDKDF (reference sequence). The CDR3 loop spans 13 amino acids. The V and J ends lost 2 bases and 4 bases respectively, with 6 bases between them. For the CDR3, the DNA is TGTGCCACCAGCAGAACCGGATACAATGAGCAGTTCTTC. This sequence encodes CATSRTGYNEQFF.

As concerns this clonotype: A much larger clone lies one base from this, so it may be a read error. The chain combines TRBV12-3 or TRBV12-4 with TRBJ1-2; no firm D call. CDR3 length: 11 amino acids. DNA for the CDR3: TGTGCCAGCAGGTTAGTGGATGGCTACACCTTC. The encoded protein is CASRLVDGYTF.

This clonotype was seen only a few times. The genes are TRBV7-9 and TRBJ1-5; tentative D call: TRBD1 (6 bases). The CDR3 consists of 15 residues. V was cut by 3 bases and J by 4 bases, with 13 bases left in between. Germline-derived CDR1 and CDR2 are SEHNR and FQNEAQ (reference sequence). The DNA for the CDR3 is TGTGCCAGCAGCTTTTCGAGGGGGTCAAATCAGCCCCAGCATTTT. Its protein product is CASSFSRGSNQPQHF. The full variable domain, completed using reference TRBV7-9 and TRBJ1-5, is DTGVSQNPRHKITKRGQNVTFRCDPISEHNRLYWYRQTLGQGPEFLTYFQNEAQLEKSRLLSDRFSAERPKGSFSTLEIQRTEQGDSAMYLCASSFSRGSNQPQHFGDGTRLSIL.

This clonotype was found a few times. This sequence joins TRBV27 and TRBJ2-1, with TRBD2 matching over 10 bases. V lost 2 bases, J lost 4 bases, and 5 bases stayed unmatched. Germline values: CDR1 MNHEY, CDR2 SMNVEV (reference sequence). CDR3 length: 16 residues. The CDR3 is CASSLGGLARYNEQFF. CDR3 sequence (DNA): TGTGCCAGCAGTTTAGGGGGACTAGCGCGATACAATGAGCAGTTCTTC.

Concerning this clonotype itself: It may be a read error: a sequence one base away is much more abundant. The chain employs TRBV25-1 and TRBJ1-6; D ambiguous. The CDR3 has 9 amino acids. From germline, CDR1 is MGHDK and CDR2 SYGVNS. The CDR3 here is CANSAYLHF. The CDR3 DNA reads TGTGCCAACAGTGCCTACCTCCACTTT.

This chain joins TRBV28 and TRBJ1-1; D unresolved. The CDR3 is 15 amino acids. Germline V gives CDR1 MDHEN, CDR2 SYDVKM. The V end lost 6 bases, the J end lost 0 bases, and 14 bases lay between the germline ends. The CDR3 spells CASSLYIKMNTEAFF. CDR3 nucleotides: TGTGCCAGCAGCTTGTATATTAAGATGAACACTGAAGCTTTCTTT. Looking up the rest from reference TRBV28 and TRBJ1-1 gives the full variable domain: DVKVTQSSRYLVKRTGEKVFLECVQDMDHENMFWYRQDPGLGLRLIYFSYDVKMKEKGDIPEGYSVSREKKERFSLILESASTNQTSMYLCASSLYIKMNTEAFFGQGTRLTVV.

The chain carries TRBV5-1 and TRBJ2-4, with 13 bases aligning to TRBD2. The J call may not be correct, given that the DNA end is closer to TRBJ2-7. The V gene's germline CDR1 is SGHRS and CDR2 YFSETQ. CDR3 length: 16 residues. The CDR3 is CASSFGTSGNSYEQYF. The CDR3 DNA sequence: TGCGCCAGCAGCTTCGGGACTAGCGGGAATTCTTACGAGCAGTACTTC.

Turning to this clonotype: Possible read error: a much larger clone is one base away. The V call is TRBV10-3, the J call TRBJ2-3; D unresolved. The CDR3 consists of 12 residues. Germline V gene lookup returns CDR1 ENHRY and CDR2 SYGVKD. The CDR3 is CAISERSDTRYF. The CDR3 DNA sequence: TGTGCCATCAGTGAAAGATCAGATACGCGGTATTTT.

The chain has TRBV10-3 and TRBJ2-1; the match to TRBD1 covers 8 bases. The CDR3 sequence is 12 residues long. The germline V gene encodes CDR1 ENHRY and CDR2 SYGVKD. The V gene end was trimmed by 0 bases and the J gene end by 15 bases; junction bases not matched to a gene: 4. The CDR3 spells CAISESEGTGFF. CDR3 DNA sequence: TGTGCCATCAGTGAGTCCGAGGGGACAGGGTTCTTC.

This clonotype was counted at least ten times. This chain connects TRBV2 to TRBJ2-7, with D possibly TRBD1 on 5 matching bases. The germline gives CDR1 SNHLY, CDR2 FYNNEI. Trimming took 7 bases from V and 1 from J, leaving 11 bases between them. The CDR3 is made up of 13 amino acids. Here the CDR3 reads CASMRTGSYEQYF. In DNA form, the CDR3 reads TGTGCCAGCATGCGTACAGGATCCTACGAGCAGTACTTC.

This clonotype was seen at least ten times. The chain is built from TRBV4-1 and TRBJ2-3; maybe TRBD2 (6 bases). The germline CDR1 and CDR2 sequences are MGHRA and YSYEKL. The ends were cut back, 2 bases at V and 0 bases at J, with 15 bases in the middle. The CDR3 loop spans 17 amino acids. CDR3 amino acids: CASSQNLADTSTDTQYF. The CDR3 nucleotides are TGCGCCAGCAGCCAAAACTTAGCGGATACTAGCACAGATACGCAGTATTTT.

This sequence joins TRBV20-1 and TRBJ2-7, with D perhaps matching TRBD1 (6 bases). The germline CDR1 and CDR2 sequences are DFQATT and SNEGSKA (reference sequence). The CDR3 length is 14 residues. The V gene lost 6 bases and the J gene lost 3 bases, with 18 bases spanning the gap. CDR3 in amino acids: CSAPRKDRVYEQYF. The CDR3 coding sequence is TGCAGTGCCCCAAGAAAGGACAGAGTCTACGAGCAGTACTTC.

The chain joins TRBV27 to TRBJ2-3; D gene ambiguous. Looked up from germline, CDR1 is MNHEY and CDR2 is SMNVEV (reference sequence). Between the trimmed V and J ends, which lost 2 bases and 0 bases, there was a span of 12 bases. This CDR3 has 16 amino acids. CDR3 protein: CASSLVHITSTDTQYF. CDR3 nucleotides: TGTGCCAGCAGTTTAGTACATATTACTAGCACAGATACGCAGTATTTT.

As concerns this clonotype: Since a much larger clone is just one base distant, this may be a read error. CDR3 coding DNA: TGTGCCAGCAGCTTGGTTTTTGGTGAGACCCGGTACTTC. Its protein product is CASSLVFGETRYF. The chain combines TRBV5-5 with TRBJ2-7; no reliable D call. Trimming pared 0 bases from V and 12 bases from J, leaving 16 bases between. The CDR3 length is 13 residues. In germline, CDR1 is SGHKS, CDR2 YYEKEE (reference sequence).

The chain links TRBV2 to TRBJ1-5, with 12 bases aligning to TRBD1. The CDR3 has 17 residues. V shed 6 bases and J 3 bases; nucleotides not matched to a gene: 9. Germline CDR1 is SNHLY and CDR2 is FYNNEI. CDR3 sequence reads: CASRGQGAGLLNQPQHF. DNA of the CDR3: TGTGCCAGCAGGGGACAGGGGGCCGGGTTACTCAATCAGCCCCAGCATTTT.

The DNA of the CDR3 is TGTGCCAGCAGCACAGGACCCTCTGGGGCCAACGTCCTGACTTTC. Its translation: CASSTGPSGANVLTF. V is TRBV7-2 and J is TRBJ2-6, with D possibly being TRBD1 (5 bases). This CDR3 spans 15 amino acids. Germline CDR1 is SGHTA and CDR2 is FQGNSA. Trimming took 5 bases from V and 0 from J, leaving 8 bases between them.

The gene calls are TRBV7-2 and TRBJ2-7; D may be TRBD2 (6 bases). Per the germline V gene, CDR1 is SGHTA and CDR2 is FQGNSA. The V end lost 2 bases, the J end lost 3 bases, and 17 bases lay between the germline ends. The CDR3 runs to 16 residues. The CDR3 spells CASSLMFQGGYYEQYF. Written as DNA, the CDR3 is TGTGCCAGCAGCTTAATGTTCCAGGGAGGCTACTACGAGCAGTACTTC.

This clonotype was counted between two and nine times. This chain links TRBV28 with TRBJ2-5, with D unclear. Trimming took 1 base from V and 0 from J, leaving 9 bases between them. This CDR3 has 15 amino acids. Germline lookup yields CDR1 MDHEN and CDR2 SYDVKM. CDR3 region: CASSLSAIYQETQYF. The CDR3 DNA reads as TGTGCCAGCAGTTTATCGGCCATTTACCAAGAGACCCAGTACTTC. The variable domain in full, completed from reference TRBV28 and TRBJ2-5, reads DVKVTQSSRYLVKRTGEKVFLECVQDMDHENMFWYRQDPGLGLRLIYFSYDVKMKEKGDIPEGYSVSREKKERFSLILESASTNQTSMYLCASSLSAIYQETQYFGPGTRLLVL.

The table lists this clonotype with many counts. The chain is built from TRBV20-1 and TRBJ1-2, with 8 positions matching TRBD1. This CDR3 is built from 13 residues. Losses at the gene ends were 5 bases for V and 5 bases for J; bases not matched to a gene: 7. Germline lookup yields CDR1 DFQATT and CDR2 SNEGSKA (reference sequence). This CDR3 reads CSAQTGGDYGYTF. CDR3 nucleotides: TGCAGTGCTCAAACAGGGGGGGATTATGGCTACACCTTC.

This clonotype has a handful of counts. V and J are TRBV5-1 and TRBJ2-1, with 7 bases aligning to TRBD2. Germline CDR1 is SGHRS and CDR2 is YFSETQ. V was pared by 1 base and J by 9 bases, with 13 bases of the junction left unmatched. The CDR3 is 16 amino acids. CDR3 residues: CASSLFLAVASGEQFF. The CDR3 DNA reads as TGCGCCAGCAGCTTGTTCCTAGCGGTGGCGTCGGGTGAGCAGTTCTTC. The variable domain in full, completed from reference TRBV5-1 and TRBJ2-1, reads KAGVTQTPRYLIKTRGQQVTLSCSPISGHRSVSWYQQTPGQGLQFLFEYFSETQRNKGNFPGRFSGRQFSNSRSEMNVSTLELGDSALYLCASSLFLAVASGEQFFGPGTRLTVL.

This clonotype was seen more than once but under ten times. The V and J genes are TRBV6-2 or TRBV6-3 and TRBJ1-6, with 8 bases aligning to TRBD1. There are 15 residues in the CDR3. The J segment lost 9 bases and the V segment lost 5 bases, leaving 9 bases of the junction unmatched. CDR1 and CDR2 (germline): MNHEY, SVGEGT. The CDR3 nucleotides read TGTGCCAGCAGTCGGACGACAGGGGATCGTTCACCCCTCCACTTT. Protein: CASSRTTGDRSPLHF.

The sample holds many counts of this clonotype. The CDR3 region is CASSLGTSGTYEQYF. The CDR3 region has the DNA TGTGCCAGCAGCTTAGGTACTAGCGGGACCTACGAGCAGTACTTC. The rearrangement links TRBV7-8 to TRBJ2-7, with 10 nucleotides matching TRBD2. This CDR3 contains 15 residues. Germline V CDR1 and CDR2: SGHVS, FQNEAQ. With 1 base clipped from V and 2 bases from J, the junction kept 2 bases outside the gene matches.

This clonotype was found many times. This chain uses TRBV20-1 with TRBJ2-7; D possibly matches TRBD1 or TRBD2 (7 bases each). The V gene lost 5 bases and the J gene lost 7 bases, with 12 bases spanning the gap. The germline V gene has CDR1 DFQATT and CDR2 SNEGSKA (reference sequence). The CDR3 consists of 11 residues. CDR3 residues: CSARRGGEQYF. In DNA form, the CDR3 reads TGCAGTGCTCGCAGGGGGGGAGAGCAGTACTTC.